This record covers a single T cell receptor (beta chain). These data are taken from a study of blood T cell repertoires in COVID-19. Looking at the study overall: Italy, Spain and the United States were the sources of the convalescent and acute COVID-19 samples. Nucleic acid was either cDNA or gDNA, and it came from T cells, B-cell-depleted T cells, or PBMCs.

Self-reported history from a screening survey and questionnaire set each donor's cohort. Profiling relied on immunoSEQ multiplex PCR, and the TCRdb table lists in-frame clones only, not all of them. The data hold about 200,000 clones, with about 82% observed a single time. The CDR3 is made up of 18 amino acids. V was shortened by 4 bases and J by 8 bases, with 24 bases between the two germline ends. Germline V lookup: CDR1 SGHTA, CDR2 FQGNSA. This chain joins TRBV7-2 and TRBJ1-6; D is unresolved. The sequenced material came from PBMCs or T cells enriched from blood (not recorded which). The clonotype comes from a man aged 40-50 years with acute COVID-19. CDR3 residues: CASSSPSTIRVEYSPLHF. DNA for the CDR3: TGTGCCAGCAGCTCCCCCTCTACGATCCGGGTTGAGTATTCACCCCTCCACTTT.